The 22 T cell receptor beta chains reported below all come from one sample, sequenced in a study of spatial heterogeneity in lung cancer. Time point indicated: sample taken at primary tumor resection. The study sequenced unsorted whole RNA from tumor, nontumor lung or frozen PBMC. A single record per CDR3 protein comes from TCRdb applying MiXCR to the 5' RACE reads. The sample has some 87,000 distinct CDR3 sequences; under 9% are singletons. This material consisted of PBMCs, taken at surgery. All receptors come from a male donor with early-stage non-small cell lung cancer.

This clonotype was counted a few times. The chain links TRBV19 to TRBJ2-2, with D hard to call. From germline, CDR1 is LNHDA and CDR2 SQIVND (reference sequence). CDR3 length: 12 residues. The V and J ends lost 5 bases and 4 bases respectively, with 5 bases between them. CDR3 nucleotide sequence: TGTGCCAGTAGTGTAACCACCGGGGAGCTGTTTTTT. It encodes CASSVTTGELFF.

A single count supports this clonotype. This sequence joins TRBV29-1 and TRBJ2-3; unclear D gene. Deletions cut 2 bases from V and 5 bases from J, with 11 bases between. CDR1 and CDR2 (germline): SQVTM, ANQGSEA. The CDR3 is 13 residues long. The CDR3 protein is CSVEPSAVDTQYF. The CDR3 region has the DNA TGCAGCGTTGAACCCTCTGCGGTAGATACGCAGTATTTT.

This clonotype has ten or more counts. The chain is built from TRBV5-1 and TRBJ2-5; TRBD2 is a possible D gene (6 bases). Between the trimmed V and J ends, which lost 3 bases and 5 bases, there was a span of 11 bases. This CDR3 has 13 amino acids. The germline gives CDR1 SGHRS, CDR2 YFSETQ. DNA for the CDR3: TGCGCCAGCAGCTCTCCGGGAGCGGAGACCCAGTACTTC. It yields the protein CASSSPGAETQYF. Drawing the rest from reference TRBV5-1 and TRBJ2-5, the complete variable domain is KAGVTQTPRYLIKTRGQQVTLSCSPISGHRSVSWYQQTPGQGLQFLFEYFSETQRNKGNFPGRFSGRQFSNSRSEMNVSTLELGDSALYLCASSSPGAETQYFGPGTRLLVL.

This clonotype was seen at least ten times. This sequence joins TRBV6-1 and TRBJ2-2, with 12 bases lining up with TRBD2. The CDR3 length is 17 residues. Looked up from germline, CDR1 is MNHNS and CDR2 is SASEGT. V trimming: 6 bases; J trimming: 3 bases; junction bases outside the gene matches: 8. CDR3 DNA: TGTGCCAGCAGAGCCGGAGGACTAGCGGGACACACCGGGGAGCTGTTTTTT. Encoded protein: CASRAGGLAGHTGELFF.

This chain links TRBV5-1 with TRBJ1-6, with 9 bases matching TRBD1. The CDR3 extends over 15 amino acids. Trimming took 4 bases from V and 8 from J; bases not matched to a gene: 7. Germline V lookup: CDR1 SGHRS, CDR2 YFSETQ. CDR3 in DNA: TGCGCCAGCAGCCTTGGGGGACAGGGTGATTCACCCCTCCACTTT. Translating it yields CASSLGGQGDSPLHF.

The V gene is TRBV20-1, the J gene TRBJ2-3; 8 bases are shared with TRBD1. Germline V gene lookup returns CDR1 DFQATT and CDR2 SNEGSKA (reference sequence). V shed 6 bases and J 2 bases; nucleotides not matched to a gene: 10. There are 15 residues in the CDR3. The chain's CDR3 is CSATTGTGHTDTQYF. CDR3 DNA sequence: TGCAGTGCCACAACCGGGACAGGACACACAGATACGCAGTATTTT.

This clonotype was detected ten times or more. The chain recombines TRBV6-5 with TRBJ2-5; perhaps TRBD1 as D (6 bases). This CDR3 has 14 residues. From germline, CDR1 is MNHEY and CDR2 SVGAGI. V lost 0 bases and J lost 3, with 8 bases in between. The CDR3 coding sequence is TGTGCCAGCAGTTACTCCGACAGGAAAGAGACCCAGTACTTC. Encoded protein: CASSYSDRKETQYF.

This clonotype was picked up a small number of times. The chain has TRBV6-2 or TRBV6-3 and TRBJ2-7; TRBD1 matches at 9 bases. The germline V gene has CDR1 MNHEY and CDR2 SVGEGT. This CDR3 region has 15 residues. The J segment lost 6 bases and the V segment lost 6 bases, leaving 12 bases of the junction unmatched. CDR3 in amino acids: CASSTLGQGRSEQYF. CDR3 nucleotides: TGTGCCAGCAGCACTCTAGGACAGGGGAGGTCCGAGCAGTACTTC.

The chain employs TRBV6-2 or TRBV6-3 and TRBJ2-5; weak D call: TRBD1 (6 bases). The germline V gene encodes CDR1 MNHEY and CDR2 SVGEGT. The CDR3 is 14 residues long. Trimming left V 5 bases short and J 7 bases short, with 17 bases between. The CDR3 spells CASSPIGTFATQYF. The CDR3 nucleotides are TGTGCCAGCAGTCCGATCGGGACATTCGCGACCCAGTACTTC.

At least ten counts were recorded for this clonotype. This chain links TRBV11-2 with TRBJ2-5; 8 bases align to TRBD2. The CDR3 is made up of 14 amino acids. Trimming cost V 7 bases and J 4 bases; bases outside gene matches: 8. Per the germline V gene, CDR1 is SGHAT and CDR2 is FQNNGV. In nucleotides, the CDR3 is TGTGCCAGCAATTATAGCGGGGCCGTAGAGACCCAGTACTTC. It encodes CASNYSGAVETQYF.

V usage is TRBV11-2 and J usage is TRBJ2-7; no firm D call. CDR3 length: 13 residues. V lost 3 bases to trimming and J lost 2 bases, with 8 bases between them. Germline V gene sequence: CDR1 SGHAT, CDR2 FQNNGV. In nucleotides, the CDR3 is TGTGCCAGCAGCTTGATCGGAGCCTACGAGCAGTACTTC. Amino acid sequence: CASSLIGAYEQYF.

J is TRBJ2-7 and V is TRBV28; the match to TRBD1 covers 10 bases. Germline V lookup: CDR1 MDHEN, CDR2 SYDVKM. Trimming removed 5 bases from V and 3 bases from J; junction bases left unmatched: 4. The CDR3 sequence is 14 residues long. The CDR3 nucleotides read TGTGCCAGCAGTCGCTGGACAGGGGGCTACGAGCAGTACTTC. As protein: CASSRWTGGYEQYF.

As regards this clonotype: Compared with germline, one end of the junction differs, possibly owing to a read error. The chain has TRBV18 and TRBJ2-6; no firm D call. CDR1 and CDR2 from the germline V gene are KGHSH and LQKENI. There are 16 residues in the CDR3. CDR3 region: CASSIPSSSGTNVLTF. DNA for the CDR3: TGTGCCAGCTCAATACCTTCAAGCTCTGGGACCAACGTCCTGACTTTC.

This clonotype was detected many times. The chain uses TRBV5-4 and TRBJ2-6; D is possibly TRBD1 or TRBD2 (5 bases each). Trimming removed 5 bases from V and 0 bases from J, with 21 bases in between. Looked up from germline, CDR1 is SGHNT and CDR2 is YYREEE (reference sequence). The CDR3 runs to 19 residues. This chain's CDR3 is CASSRTGTQGSSGANVLTF. DNA for the CDR3: TGTGCCAGCAGTCGGACCGGGACCCAGGGAAGCTCTGGGGCCAACGTCCTGACTTTC. Full variable domain (missing parts from reference TRBV5-4 and TRBJ2-6): ETGVTQSPTHLIKTRGQQVTLRCSSQSGHNTVSWYQQALGQGPQFIFQYYREEENGRGNFPPRFSGLQFPNYSSELNVNALELDDSALYLCASSRTGTQGSSGANVLTFGAGSRLTVL.

This clonotype came up many times. The chain combines TRBV5-1 with TRBJ2-1; D is unresolved. Germline V gene lookup returns CDR1 SGHRS and CDR2 YFSETQ. V gave up 0 bases and J gave up 0 bases, with 4 bases separating them. The CDR3 is made up of 14 amino acids. CDR3 bases: TGCGCCAGCAGCTTGGGGAACTCCTACAATGAGCAGTTCTTC. It yields the protein CASSLGNSYNEQFF. Variable domain in full (rest from reference TRBV5-1 and TRBJ2-1): KAGVTQTPRYLIKTRGQQVTLSCSPISGHRSVSWYQQTPGQGLQFLFEYFSETQRNKGNFPGRFSGRQFSNSRSEMNVSTLELGDSALYLCASSLGNSYNEQFFGPGTRLTVL.

This clonotype was detected many times. This rearrangement joins TRBV6-5 to TRBJ2-7; possible D gene TRBD2, 5 bases. Germline lookup yields CDR1 MNHEY and CDR2 SVGAGI. The CDR3 length is 13 residues. Trimming removed 2 bases at V and 4 bases at J, with 9 bases between. This chain's CDR3 is CASSYARGYEQYF. As DNA, the CDR3 is TGTGCCAGCAGTTACGCCCGGGGATACGAGCAGTACTTC.

This clonotype appeared a few times. The V gene is TRBV11-2, the J gene TRBJ2-7; 12 nucleotides align to TRBD1. J was trimmed by 7 bases and V by 8 bases; bases with no gene match: 9. This CDR3 spans 14 amino acids. Germline CDR1 SGHAT, CDR2 FQNNGV. Here the CDR3 DNA reads TGTGCCAGCCGCGTCGGGACAGGGGGCCGTGAGCAGTACTTC. It encodes CASRVGTGGREQYF.

This chain connects TRBV7-2 to TRBJ2-7; 7 positions match TRBD1. Germline CDR1 and CDR2: SGHTA and FQGNSA. V lost 5 bases and J lost 5; bases outside the gene matches: 9. The CDR3 consists of 14 residues. The CDR3 nucleotides are TGTGCCAGCAGCCTGACGGGACAGTGGGACGAGCAGTACTTC. The encoded protein is CASSLTGQWDEQYF.

This chain joins TRBV5-1 and TRBJ2-3; TRBD2 agrees at 9 bases. Germline CDR1 SGHRS, CDR2 YFSETQ. V dropped 1 base and J dropped 8; count of bases not matched to a gene: 2. The length of the CDR3 is 13 residues. CDR3 residues: CASSLRREGTQYF. DNA of the CDR3: TGCGCCAGCAGCTTGAGGCGGGAGGGTACGCAGTATTTT.

A few counts support this clonotype. The chain links TRBV20-1 to TRBJ2-7; no reliable D call. The CDR3 is 13 residues long. V shed 4 bases and J shed 2 bases, with 12 bases lying between them. Germline lookup yields CDR1 DFQATT and CDR2 SNEGSKA (reference sequence). For the CDR3, the DNA is TGCAGTGCTATTTTGACACTTACCTACGAGCAGTACTTC. It specifies CSAILTLTYEQYF.

This chain connects TRBV11-2 to TRBJ2-7, with D possibly being TRBD1 (6 bases). Trimming left V 1 base short and J 3 bases short, with 16 bases between. The CDR3 consists of 16 residues. Germline V gene lookup returns CDR1 SGHAT and CDR2 FQNNGV. The DNA for the CDR3 is TGTGCCAGCAGCTTAGTCGCCCGGACAGACTACTACGAGCAGTACTTC. Protein product: CASSLVARTDYYEQYF. The complete variable domain, with remaining parts taken from reference TRBV11-2 and TRBJ2-7, reads EAGVAQSPRYKIIEKRQSVAFWCNPISGHATLYWYQQILGQGPKLLIQFQNNGVVDDSQLPKDRFSAERLKGVDSTLKIQPAKLEDSAVYLCASSLVARTDYYEQYFGPGTRLTVT.

This clonotype came up many times. The chain is built from TRBV7-9 and TRBJ2-1; 8 bases are a match to TRBD1. The length of the CDR3 is 15 residues. The V gene's germline CDR1 is SEHNR and CDR2 FQNEAQ (reference sequence). The junction had 9 bases not matched to a gene; V was cut back by 4 bases and J by 7 bases. The DNA of the CDR3 is TGTGCCAGCAGCTCCGGACAGGGCCTCTTTAATGAGCAGTTCTTC. Translating it yields CASSSGQGLFNEQFF.